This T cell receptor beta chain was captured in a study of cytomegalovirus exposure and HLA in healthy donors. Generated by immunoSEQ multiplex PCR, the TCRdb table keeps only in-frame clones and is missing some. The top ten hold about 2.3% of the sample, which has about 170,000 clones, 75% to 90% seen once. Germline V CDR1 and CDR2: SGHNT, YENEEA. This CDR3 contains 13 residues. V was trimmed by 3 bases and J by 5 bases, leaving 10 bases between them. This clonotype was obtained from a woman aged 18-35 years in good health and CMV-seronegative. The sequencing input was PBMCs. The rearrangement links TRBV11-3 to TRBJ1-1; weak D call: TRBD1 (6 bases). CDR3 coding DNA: TGTGCCAGCAGCTTCACAGGGAAAACTGAAGCTTTCTTT. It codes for CASSFTGKTEAFF.